This T cell receptor beta chain was captured by sequencing in a study of Graves' ophthalmopathy and Graves' hyperthyroidism (dated by TCRdb to the late 2010s). For the wider study: Peripheral blood was collected at initial diagnosis, before any treatment. To tell Graves' ophthalmopathy apart from Graves' hyperthyroidism, and to predict which patients would progress to ophthalmopathy, the study relied on TCR beta repertoire signatures. In total, approximately 130 blood samples were TCR-sequenced: fewer than 50 ophthalmopathy, under 85 hyperthyroidism and some 17 hyperthyroidism-to-ophthalmopathy patients. A discovery set of 90 to 100 patients (approximately 45 ophthalmopathy, fewer than 60 stable hyperthyroidism) was enrolled to explore V-J signatures distinguishing ophthalmopathy from hyperthyroidism. An independent validation cohort comprised roughly 20 hyperthyroidism patients and over 15 patients who later progressed from hyperthyroidism to ophthalmopathy. In over five hyperthyroidism patients, the T-cell repertoires found in thyroid tissue were compared with those found in blood. Once sampling was done, hyperthyroidism patients were given methimazole at a starting dose of 30 mg daily, while ophthalmopathy patients were given high-dose intravenous methylprednisolone. The 85 to 100 discovery patients were randomly split 7:3 into training and test sets.

Measured from the cysteine to the phenylalanine, the CDR3 is 16 residues long. Only the CDR3 region is kept as DNA, spanning 48 bases read in frame from base 1. V is pruned by 2 bases and J by 2 bases, leaving 1 base of the junction without a gene match. The germline V gene (reference sequence) provides CDR1 LGHDT and CDR2 YNNKEL. Comment on this clonotype: Its binding antigen is unknown. Base qualities are not at hand, and no much larger clone is one base apart.

For repertoire sequencing, the TCR beta CDR3 regions were amplified from RNA transcripts. The first round was an RT-PCR using HTBI primers with the Qiagen OneStep RT-PCR kit, and this first round was followed by a second-round multiplex PCR, then size selection and purification. Sequencing of the libraries was carried out on an Illumina HiSeq2000 in paired-end mode with 100 bp reads. Regarding the original processing steps: SOAPnuke was used for read processing, and reads with adapters, uncalled bases, a mean Phred below 15, or no exact constant-primer or identifier match were discarded. COPE v1.2.5 was used to merge the high-quality paired reads. Each unique nucleotide sequence was defined as a clonotype, and clonotypes were aligned to IMGT TRB V, D and J references with MiTCR v1.1. Only V-J combinations with frequency above 0.0001 were analysed, covering over 98% of repertoires. For each V-J combination, a TCR clonal expansion and chaos score was defined as F50 clonal expansion divided by the chaos observed in the TCRdist matrix. Welch's t-statistics and random forest were used to reduce the features to around 13 V-J combinations, which were then used as input to a naive Bayes classifier. The Morisita-Horn index was used to measure how similar the thyroid and blood repertoires were. In-frame beta chains were kept once TCRdb had trimmed the public reads at Q25 with fastp and called clones with MiXCR. Each CDR3 protein appears once, grouped with its most common genes and DNA. The V and J calls, along with clone size, are taken from TCRdb and not from the paper's own processing. In this sample the table shows some 390,000 distinct CDR3 sequences, around 20% of which occur a single time. In total, the top ten clones hold around 1.4% of the sample.

General study outcomes and caveats: Ophthalmopathy was separated from stable hyperthyroidism by the 13-signature model with roughly 90% sensitivity and roughly 82% specificity in cross-validation and with 80%/75% in the test set. In validation, the model predicted ophthalmopathy progression with about 70% sensitivity and 72.22% specificity; more than ten predicted patients were CT-confirmed with GO in a median of roughly 6.8 months. Sample size was not statistically predetermined, and group allocation was not concealed from the investigators. Most of the expanded thyroid clonotypes with a frequency above 0.001 were also detected in blood, and it was suggested that the thyroid immune response may be reflected by blood repertoires.

Ophthalmopathy patients were characterized by moderately to severely active disease, a Clinical Activity Score of at least 3, a NOSPECS grade of at least 4, and a disease duration under 3 months. Anyone with other autoimmune diseases, uncontrolled infections, pregnancy or lactation was excluded from the study. Diagnosis relied on clinical symptoms, serum thyroxine, TRAb, thyroid ultrasound and orbital computed tomography. Using Ficoll-Paque density gradient centrifugation, PBMCs were isolated from about 9.2 ml of fresh peripheral blood. Total RNA was extracted with Trizol reagent and quality-checked on an Agilent 2100 Bioanalyzer.

The material sequenced was peripheral blood. The sequence links TRBV3-1 to TRBJ2-6; 9 middle bases align to TRBD1. This TCR was recovered from a woman aged 18-29 years with Graves' ophthalmopathy. Donor details come from another sample of the same person, matched by shared clones. The DNA is TGTGCCAGCAGCCAATGGGACAGGGCTGGGGCCAACGTCCTGACTTTC. Its translation reads: CASSQWDRAGANVLTF.